This T cell receptor beta chain came from a study of cytomegalovirus exposure and HLA in healthy donors. TCRdb keeps only in-frame clones here, not all; method: immunoSEQ multiplex PCR. The repertoire holds approximately 230,000 clones, with roughly nine tenths as singletons. Germline trimming cut 2 bases from V and 4 bases from J; bases unmatched to any gene: 9. CDR1 SGHDT and CDR2 YYEEEE come from the germline V gene. The CDR3 has 16 amino acids. This TCR derives from a young man in good health and CMV-seropositive. Sequenced sample: PBMCs. The chain uses TRBV5-6 and TRBJ2-7, with TRBD2 identical over 10 bases. This CDR3 reads CASSFLAGAPVYEQYF. CDR3 DNA: TGTGCCAGCAGCTTCCTAGCGGGAGCTCCCGTATACGAGCAGTACTTC.